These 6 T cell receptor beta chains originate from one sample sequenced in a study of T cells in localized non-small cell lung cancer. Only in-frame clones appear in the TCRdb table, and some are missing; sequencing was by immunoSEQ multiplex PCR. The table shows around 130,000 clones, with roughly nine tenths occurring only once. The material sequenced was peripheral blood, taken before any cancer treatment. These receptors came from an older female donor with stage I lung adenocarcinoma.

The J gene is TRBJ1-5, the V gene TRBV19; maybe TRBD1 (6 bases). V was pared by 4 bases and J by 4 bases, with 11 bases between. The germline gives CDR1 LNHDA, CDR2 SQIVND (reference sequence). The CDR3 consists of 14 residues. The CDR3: CASSSLQGNQPQHF. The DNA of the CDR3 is TGTGCCAGTAGTAGCCTACAGGGTAATCAGCCCCAGCATTTT.

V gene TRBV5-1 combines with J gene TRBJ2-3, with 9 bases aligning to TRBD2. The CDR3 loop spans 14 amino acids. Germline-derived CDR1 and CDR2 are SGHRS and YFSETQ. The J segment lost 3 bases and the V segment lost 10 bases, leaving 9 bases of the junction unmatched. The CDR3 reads CASAPSGATDTQYF. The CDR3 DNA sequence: TGCGCCTCTGCCCCTAGCGGGGCTACAGATACGCAGTATTTT.

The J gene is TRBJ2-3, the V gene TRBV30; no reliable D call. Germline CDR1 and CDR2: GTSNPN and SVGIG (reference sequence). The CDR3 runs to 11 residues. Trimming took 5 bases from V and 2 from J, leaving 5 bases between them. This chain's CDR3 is CAWGNTDTQYF. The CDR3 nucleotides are TGTGCCTGGGGTAACACAGATACGCAGTATTTT.

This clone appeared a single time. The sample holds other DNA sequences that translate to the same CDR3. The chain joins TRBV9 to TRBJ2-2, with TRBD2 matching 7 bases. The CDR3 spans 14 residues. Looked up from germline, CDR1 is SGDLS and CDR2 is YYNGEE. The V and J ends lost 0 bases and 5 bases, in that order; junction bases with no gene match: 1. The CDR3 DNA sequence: TGTGCCAGCAGCGTAGGGGGAGGGACCGGGGAGCTGTTTTTT. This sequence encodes CASSVGGGTGELFF. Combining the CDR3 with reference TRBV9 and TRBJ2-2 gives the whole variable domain DSGVTQTPKHLITATGQRVTLRCSPRSGDLSVYWYQQSLDQGLQFLIQYYNGEERAKGNILERFSAQQFPDLHSELNLSSLELGDSALYFCASSVGGGTGELFFGEGSRLTVL.

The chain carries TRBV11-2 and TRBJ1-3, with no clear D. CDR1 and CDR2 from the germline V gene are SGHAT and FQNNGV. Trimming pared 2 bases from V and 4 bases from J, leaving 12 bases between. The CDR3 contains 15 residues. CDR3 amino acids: CASSLQSVLGNTIYF. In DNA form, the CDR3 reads TGTGCCAGCAGCTTACAATCGGTTCTCGGAAACACCATATATTTT.

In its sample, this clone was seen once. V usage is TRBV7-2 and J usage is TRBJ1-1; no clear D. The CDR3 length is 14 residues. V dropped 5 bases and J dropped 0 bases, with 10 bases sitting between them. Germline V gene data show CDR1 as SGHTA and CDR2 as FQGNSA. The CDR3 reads CASSQGGVNTEAFF. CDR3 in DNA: TGTGCCAGCAGCCAAGGCGGGGTGAACACTGAAGCTTTCTTT. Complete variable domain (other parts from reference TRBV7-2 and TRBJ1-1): GAGVSQSPSNKVTEKGKDVELRCDPISGHTALYWYRQSLGQGLEFLIYFQGNSAPDKSGLPSDRFSAERTGGSVSTLTIQRTQQEDSAVYLCASSQGGVNTEAFFGQGTRLTVV.